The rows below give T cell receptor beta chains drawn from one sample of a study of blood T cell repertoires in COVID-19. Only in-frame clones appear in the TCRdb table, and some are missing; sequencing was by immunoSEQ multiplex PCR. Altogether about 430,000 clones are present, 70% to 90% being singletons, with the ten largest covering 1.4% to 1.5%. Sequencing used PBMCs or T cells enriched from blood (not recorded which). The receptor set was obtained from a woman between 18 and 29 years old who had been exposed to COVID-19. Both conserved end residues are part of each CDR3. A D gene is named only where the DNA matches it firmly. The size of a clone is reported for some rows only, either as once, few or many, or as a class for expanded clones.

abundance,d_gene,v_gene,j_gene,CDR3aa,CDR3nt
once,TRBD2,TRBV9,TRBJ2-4,CASSPGLASIQYF,TGTGCCAGCAGCCCGGGACTAGCGAGCATTCAGTACTTC
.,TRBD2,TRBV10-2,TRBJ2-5,CASSVGLPARETQYF,TGCGCCAGCAGTGTGGGACTACCTGCCAGAGAGACCCAGTACTTC
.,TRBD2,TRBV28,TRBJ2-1,CASTTSEYNEQFF,TGTGCCAGCACAACTAGCGAGTACAATGAGCAGTTCTTC
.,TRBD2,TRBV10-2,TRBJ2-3,CASSDPLLPGGRSTDTQYF,TGCGCCAGCAGTGACCCCTTGCTACCGGGAGGAAGAAGCACAGATACGCAGTATTTT
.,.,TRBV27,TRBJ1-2,CASSRGELYGYTF,TGTGCCAGCAGTAGGGGCGAGTTGTATGGCTACACCTTC
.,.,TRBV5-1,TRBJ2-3,CASSLAADTQYF,TGCGCCAGCAGCTTGGCCGCGGATACGCAGTATTTT
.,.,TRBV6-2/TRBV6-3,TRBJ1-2,CASSPGTSPLDGYTF,TGTGCCAGCAGCCCCGGGACTTCCCCACTTGATGGCTACACCTTC
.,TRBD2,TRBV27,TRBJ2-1,CASSLRGASGEQFF,TGTGCCAGCAGTTTGCGGGGGGCCTCAGGTGAGCAGTTCTTC
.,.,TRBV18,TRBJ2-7,CASSPRRGSYEQYF,TGTGCCAGCTCACCACGTCGGGGTTCCTACGAGCAGTACTTC
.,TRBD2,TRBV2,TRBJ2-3,CASSGQRGGTDTQYF,TGTGCCAGCAGTGGTCAGCGGGGGGGCACAGATACGCAGTATTTT
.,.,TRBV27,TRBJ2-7,CASSSDTGYEQYF,TGTGCCAGCAGTTCGGACACTGGCTACGAGCAGTACTTC
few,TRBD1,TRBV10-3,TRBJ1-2,CAISGVRGNYGYTF,TGTGCCATCAGTGGAGTCAGGGGGAACTATGGCTACACCTTC
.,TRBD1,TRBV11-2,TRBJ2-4,CASSHGQGIDIQYF,TGTGCCAGCAGCCACGGACAGGGTATCGACATTCAGTACTTC
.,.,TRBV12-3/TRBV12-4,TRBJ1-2,CASSSTVEYGYTF,TGTGCCAGCAGCAGCACAGTGGAATATGGCTACACCTTC
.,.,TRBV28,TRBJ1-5,CASSLLSSNQPQHF,TGTGCCAGCAGTTTATTGAGTAGCAATCAGCCCCAGCATTTT
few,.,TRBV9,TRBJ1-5,CASSVTGGSGQPQHF,TGTGCCAGCAGCGTAACGGGGGGGAGCGGTCAGCCCCAGCATTTT
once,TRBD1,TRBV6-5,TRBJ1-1,CASSYRTGYTEAFF,TGTGCCAGCAGTTACAGGACAGGGTACACTGAAGCTTTCTTT
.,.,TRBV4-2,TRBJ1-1,CASSQIGRGGTEAFF,TGTGCCAGCAGCCAAATAGGCAGGGGTGGCACTGAAGCTTTCTTT
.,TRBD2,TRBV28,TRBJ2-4,CASNLAGVRENIQYF,TGTGCCAGCAATTTAGCGGGAGTTAGAGAAAACATTCAGTACTTC
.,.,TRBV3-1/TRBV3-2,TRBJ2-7,CASSQDLAFYEQYF,TGTGCCAGCAGCCAAGATCTGGCATTCTACGAGCAGTACTTC
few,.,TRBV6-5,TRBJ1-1,CASSYGLQVNTEAFF,TGTGCCAGCAGTTACGGGCTACAGGTGAACACTGAAGCTTTCTTT
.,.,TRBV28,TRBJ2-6,CASSVAAALGANVLTF,TGTGCCAGCAGTGTGGCGGCGGCCTTAGGGGCCAACGTCCTGACTTTC
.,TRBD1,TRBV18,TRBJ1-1,CASSLMTRTGGGTEAFF,TGTGCCAGCTCACTTATGACCCGGACAGGGGGTGGCACTGAAGCTTTCTTT
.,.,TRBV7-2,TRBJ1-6,CASSLAKGSSYNSPLHF,TGTGCCAGCAGCTTAGCGAAAGGGAGCTCCTATAATTCACCCCTCCACTTT
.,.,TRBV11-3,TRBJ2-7,CASSLDGSSYEQYF,TGTGCCAGCAGCTTAGACGGGAGTAGTTACGAGCAGTACTTC
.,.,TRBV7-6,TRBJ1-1,CASSDRPNTEAFF,TGTGCCAGTTCAGACAGACCGAACACTGAAGCTTTCTTT
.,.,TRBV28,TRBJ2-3,CASSPFSPTDTQYF,TGTGCCAGCAGTCCTTTTAGCCCCACAGATACGCAGTATTTT
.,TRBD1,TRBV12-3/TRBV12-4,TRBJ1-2,CASSVTGEDGYTF,TGTGCCAGCAGCGTGACAGGGGAGGATGGCTACACCTTC
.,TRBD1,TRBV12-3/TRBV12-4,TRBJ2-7,CASSDRTGGEQYF,TGTGCCAGCAGTGACCGGACAGGGGGAGAGCAGTACTTC
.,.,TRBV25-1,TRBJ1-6,CASCRGGLNNSPLHF,TGTGCCAGCTGCCGGGGGGGACTCAATAATTCACCCCTCCACTTT
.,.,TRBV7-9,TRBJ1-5,CASSFAGAEGNQPQHF,TGTGCCAGCAGCTTCGCAGGGGCCGAGGGCAATCAGCCCCAGCATTTT
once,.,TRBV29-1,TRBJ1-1,CSARTGYGTEAFF,TGCAGCGCCCGCACCGGGTATGGCACTGAAGCTTTCTTT
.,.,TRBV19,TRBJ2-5,CASSKNRQETQYF,TGTGCCAGTAGCAAAAACAGACAAGAGACCCAGTACTTC
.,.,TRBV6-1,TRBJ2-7,CASSETGDSYEQYF,TGTGCCAGCAGTGAAACGGGGGATTCCTACGAGCAGTACTTC
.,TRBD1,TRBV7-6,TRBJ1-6,CASSYDRAVGSPLHF,TGTGCCAGCAGCTATGACAGGGCCGTGGGTTCACCCCTCCACTTT
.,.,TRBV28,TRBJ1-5,CASSLTDSSDQPQHF,TGTGCCAGCAGTTTAACTGACAGTTCCGATCAGCCCCAGCATTTT
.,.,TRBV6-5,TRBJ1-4,CASSYREKLFF,TGTGCCAGCAGTTACCGTGAAAAACTGTTTTTT
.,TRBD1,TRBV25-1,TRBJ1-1,CASRETGTGAFF,TGTGCCAGCAGAGAAACCGGGACAGGAGCTTTCTTT
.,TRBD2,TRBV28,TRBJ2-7,CASSSSLIGGGPMYEQYF,TGTGCCAGCAGTTCCTCCCTTATCGGGGGGGGCCCTATGTACGAGCAGTACTTC
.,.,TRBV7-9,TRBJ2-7,CASSQDYPYEQYF,TGTGCCAGCAGCCAGGACTATCCCTACGAGCAGTACTTC
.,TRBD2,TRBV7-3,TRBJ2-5,CASSSLAGGQETQYF,TGTGCCAGCAGCTCACTAGCGGGGGGCCAAGAGACCCAGTACTTC
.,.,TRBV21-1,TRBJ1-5,CAGGVRGGNQPQHF,TGTGCCGGGGGCGTGAGAGGGGGTAATCAGCCCCAGCATTTT
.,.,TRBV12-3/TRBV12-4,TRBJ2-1,CASSLSPNNEQFF,TGTGCCAGCAGTTTAAGTCCTAACAATGAGCAGTTCTTC
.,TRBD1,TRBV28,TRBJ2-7,CASSSTQPWDRGPYEQYF,TGTGCCAGCAGTTCTACACAACCTTGGGACAGGGGCCCCTACGAGCAGTACTTC
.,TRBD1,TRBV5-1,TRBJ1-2,CASRLTGYDGYTF,TGCGCCAGCAGGCTGACAGGGTACGATGGCTACACCTTC
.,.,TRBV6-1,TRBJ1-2,CASSESGIYGYTF,TGTGCCAGCAGTGAGTCAGGGATCTATGGCTACACCTTC
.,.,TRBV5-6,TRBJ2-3,CASSGGPLTPTSTDTQYF,TGTGCCAGCAGCGGCGGGCCCCTGACACCGACTAGCACAGATACGCAGTATTTT
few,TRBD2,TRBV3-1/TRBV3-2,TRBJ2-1,CASSQGWTGGPRNEQFF,TGTGCCAGCAGCCAAGGCTGGACGGGGGGGCCGAGGAATGAGCAGTTCTTC
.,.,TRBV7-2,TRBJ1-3,CASSLSPTTRGHTIYF,TGTGCCAGCAGCTTATCCCCCACCACCAGGGGACACACCATATATTTT
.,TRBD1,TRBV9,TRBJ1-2,CASSVAGQGYGYTF,TGTGCCAGCAGCGTAGCGGGACAGGGATATGGCTACACCTTC
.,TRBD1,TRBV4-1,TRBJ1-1,CASSHQDRGTEAFF,TGCGCCAGCAGCCATCAGGACAGGGGCACTGAAGCTTTCTTT
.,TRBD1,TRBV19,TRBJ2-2,CARLEGAVGELFF,TGTGCCAGACTAGAGGGGGCGGTCGGGGAGCTGTTTTTT
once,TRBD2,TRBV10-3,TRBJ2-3,CAIDSGRKTDTQYF,TGTGCCATCGATAGCGGGAGGAAAACAGATACGCAGTATTTT
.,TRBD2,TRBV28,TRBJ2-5,CASRPGTSGGETQYF,TGTGCCAGCAGACCAGGGACTAGCGGAGGGGAGACCCAGTACTTC
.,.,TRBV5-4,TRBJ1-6,CASSSGQSEPNSPLHF,TGTGCCAGCAGCTCTGGACAGTCCGAACCTAATTCACCCCTCCACTTT
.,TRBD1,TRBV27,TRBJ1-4,CASSPQGGANEKLFF,TGTGCCAGCAGCCCCCAGGGGGGAGCTAATGAAAAACTGTTTTTT